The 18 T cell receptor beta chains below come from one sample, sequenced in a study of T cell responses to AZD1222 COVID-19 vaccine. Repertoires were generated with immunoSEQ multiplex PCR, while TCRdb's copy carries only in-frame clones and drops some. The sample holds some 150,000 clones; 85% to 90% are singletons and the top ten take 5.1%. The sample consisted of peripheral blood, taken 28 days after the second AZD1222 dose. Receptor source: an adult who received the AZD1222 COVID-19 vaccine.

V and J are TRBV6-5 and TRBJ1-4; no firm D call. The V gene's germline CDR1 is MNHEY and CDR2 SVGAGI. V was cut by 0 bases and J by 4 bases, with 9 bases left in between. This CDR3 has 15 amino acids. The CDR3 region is CASSYSYDLNEKLFF. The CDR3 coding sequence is TGTGCCAGCAGTTACTCGTACGACCTTAATGAAAAACTGTTTTTT.

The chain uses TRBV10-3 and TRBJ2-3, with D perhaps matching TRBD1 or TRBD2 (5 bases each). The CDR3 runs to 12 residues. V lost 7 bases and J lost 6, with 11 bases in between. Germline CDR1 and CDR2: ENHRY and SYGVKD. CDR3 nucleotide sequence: TGTGCCATCATGGGGGAATCGGATACGCAGTATTTT. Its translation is CAIMGESDTQYF.

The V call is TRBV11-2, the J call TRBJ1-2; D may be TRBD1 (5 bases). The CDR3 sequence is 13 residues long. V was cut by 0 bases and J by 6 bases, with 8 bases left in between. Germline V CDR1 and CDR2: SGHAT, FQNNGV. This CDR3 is CASSLDLGDGYTF. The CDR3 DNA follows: TGTGCCAGCAGCTTAGATCTGGGGGATGGCTACACCTTC.

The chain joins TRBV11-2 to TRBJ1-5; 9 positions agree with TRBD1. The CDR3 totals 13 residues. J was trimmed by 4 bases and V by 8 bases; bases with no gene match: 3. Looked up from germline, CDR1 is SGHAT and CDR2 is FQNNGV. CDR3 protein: CASGQGTNQPQHF. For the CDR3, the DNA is TGTGCCAGCGGACAGGGGACAAATCAGCCCCAGCATTTT.

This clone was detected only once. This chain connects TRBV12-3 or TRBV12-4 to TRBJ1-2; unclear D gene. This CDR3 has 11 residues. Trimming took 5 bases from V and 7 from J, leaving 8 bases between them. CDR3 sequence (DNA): TGTGCCAGCAGTATAGGTAGTGGCTACACCTTC. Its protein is CASSIGSGYTF.

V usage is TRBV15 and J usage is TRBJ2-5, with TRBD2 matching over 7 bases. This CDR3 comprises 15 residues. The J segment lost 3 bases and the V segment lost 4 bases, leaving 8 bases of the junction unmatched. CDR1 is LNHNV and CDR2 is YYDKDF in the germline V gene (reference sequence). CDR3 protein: CATSTRGGGKETQYF. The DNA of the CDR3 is TGTGCCACCAGCACCCGAGGCGGGGGTAAAGAGACCCAGTACTTC.

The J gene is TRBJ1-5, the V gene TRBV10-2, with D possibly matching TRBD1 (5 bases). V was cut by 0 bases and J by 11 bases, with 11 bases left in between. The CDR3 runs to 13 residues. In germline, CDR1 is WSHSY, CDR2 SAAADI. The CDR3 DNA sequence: TGCGCCAGCAGTGAGTCTCAGGGTGGAACCCAGCATTTT. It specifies CASSESQGGTQHF.

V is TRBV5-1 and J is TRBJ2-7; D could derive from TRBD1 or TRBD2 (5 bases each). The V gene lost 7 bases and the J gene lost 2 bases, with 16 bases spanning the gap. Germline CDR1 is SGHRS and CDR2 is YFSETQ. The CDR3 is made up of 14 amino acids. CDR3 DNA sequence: TGCGCCAGCTGGGTAGGCCGGGGCCCCTACGAGCAGTACTTC. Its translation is CASWVGRGPYEQYF.

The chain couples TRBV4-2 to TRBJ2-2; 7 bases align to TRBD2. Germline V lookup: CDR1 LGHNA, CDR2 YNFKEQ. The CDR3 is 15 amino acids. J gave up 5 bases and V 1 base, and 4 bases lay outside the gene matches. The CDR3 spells CASSQALGGTGELFF. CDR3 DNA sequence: TGTGCCAGCAGCCAAGCACTCGGGGGGACCGGGGAGCTGTTTTTT.

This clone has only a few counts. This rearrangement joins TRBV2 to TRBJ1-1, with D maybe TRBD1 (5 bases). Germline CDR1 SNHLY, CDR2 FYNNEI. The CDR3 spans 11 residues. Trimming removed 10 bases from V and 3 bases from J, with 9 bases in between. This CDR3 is CATREDTEAFF. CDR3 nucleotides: TGTGCCACCAGGGAGGACACTGAAGCTTTCTTT.

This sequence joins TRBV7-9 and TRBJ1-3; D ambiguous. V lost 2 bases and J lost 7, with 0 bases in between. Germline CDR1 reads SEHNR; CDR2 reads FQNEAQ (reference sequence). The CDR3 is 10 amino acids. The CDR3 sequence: CASSLNTIYF. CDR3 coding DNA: TGTGCCAGCAGCTTAAACACCATATATTTT. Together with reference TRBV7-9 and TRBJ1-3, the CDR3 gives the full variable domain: DTGVSQNPRHKITKRGQNVTFRCDPISEHNRLYWYRQTLGQGPEFLTYFQNEAQLEKSRLLSDRFSAERPKGSFSTLEIQRTEQGDSAMYLCASSLNTIYFGEGSWLTVV.

The CDR3 bases are TGTGCCAGCAGCTCTATCCGGGACTCTTACAATGAGCAGTTCTTC. Its translation is CASSSIRDSYNEQFF. The J gene is TRBJ2-1, the V gene TRBV7-9; the D gene is possibly TRBD2 (6 bases). The germline V and J ends were trimmed by 4 bases and 4 bases, with 14 bases remaining between them. The CDR3 runs 15 residues. Germline CDR1 SEHNR, CDR2 FQNEAQ (reference sequence).

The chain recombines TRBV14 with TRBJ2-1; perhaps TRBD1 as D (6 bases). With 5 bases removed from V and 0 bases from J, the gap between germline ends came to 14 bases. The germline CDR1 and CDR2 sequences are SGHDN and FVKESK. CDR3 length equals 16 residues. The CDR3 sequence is CASSAQGPLSYNEQFF. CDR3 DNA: TGTGCCAGCAGCGCTCAGGGGCCCCTCTCCTACAATGAGCAGTTCTTC.

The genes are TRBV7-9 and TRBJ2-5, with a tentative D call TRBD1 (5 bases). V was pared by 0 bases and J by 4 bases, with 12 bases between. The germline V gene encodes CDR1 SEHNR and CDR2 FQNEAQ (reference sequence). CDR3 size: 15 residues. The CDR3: CASSLALRGRETQYF. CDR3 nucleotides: TGTGCCAGCAGCTTAGCGCTAAGGGGTAGAGAGACCCAGTACTTC.

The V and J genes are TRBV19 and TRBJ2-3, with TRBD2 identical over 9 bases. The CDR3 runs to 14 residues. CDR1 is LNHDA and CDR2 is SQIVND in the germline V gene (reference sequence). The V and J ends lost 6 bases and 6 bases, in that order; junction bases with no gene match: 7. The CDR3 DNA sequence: TGTGCCAGTAGAACAGCGGGGGGCCCGGATACGCAGTATTTT. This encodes CASRTAGGPDTQYF.

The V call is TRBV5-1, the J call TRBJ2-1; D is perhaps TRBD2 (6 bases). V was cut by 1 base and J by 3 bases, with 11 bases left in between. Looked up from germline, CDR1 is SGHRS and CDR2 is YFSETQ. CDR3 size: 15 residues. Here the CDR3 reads CASSLTGGDYNEQFF. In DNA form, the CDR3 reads TGCGCCAGCAGCTTGACAGGAGGGGACTACAATGAGCAGTTCTTC.

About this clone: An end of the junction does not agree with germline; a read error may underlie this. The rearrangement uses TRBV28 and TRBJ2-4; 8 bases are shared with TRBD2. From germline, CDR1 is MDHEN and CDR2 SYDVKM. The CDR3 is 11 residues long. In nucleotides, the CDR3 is TGTGCCAGCAGTTCCCGGGGGGGCGATAACTTC. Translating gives CASSSRGGDNF.

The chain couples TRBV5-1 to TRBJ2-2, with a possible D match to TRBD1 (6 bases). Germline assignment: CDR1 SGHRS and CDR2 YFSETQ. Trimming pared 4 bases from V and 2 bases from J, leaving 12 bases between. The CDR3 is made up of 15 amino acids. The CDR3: CASSVTGANTGELFF. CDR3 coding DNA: TGCGCCAGCAGCGTGACAGGAGCTAACACCGGGGAGCTGTTTTTT.